This TCR beta chain was captured in a study of response to subunit inactivated influenza vaccine. Study-wide points: Authors suggested seasonal influenza vaccinations each recruit few new T cells.

This CDR3 comprises 15 residues. The ends were cut back, 5 bases at V and 3 bases at J, with 14 bases in the middle. Germline V CDR1 and CDR2: KGHDR, SFDVKD. TCRdb independently ran MiXCR on the RT-PCR reads; one entry per CDR3 protein. The sample lists 490,000 or so distinct CDR3 sequences; less than 10% were seen once. This clonotype was recorded a few times. The antigen is undetermined. This chain uses TRBV24-1 with TRBJ2-3; no clear D. The material sequenced was PBMCs from blood, taken less than 30 months after vaccination. The clonotype originates from a man between 50 and 70 years old who received an inactivated influenza vaccine. The CDR3, as DNA: TGTGCCACCAGTGGCCCTTCCTATCCGACAGATACGCAGTATTTT. Its translation is CATSGPSYPTDTQYF.